The clone carrying this T cell receptor beta chain was observed a handful of times. Its cognate antigen is unknown. The data are from a study of T cell repertoires in cytomegalovirus infection. Looking at the study overall: The study used recently identified HLA-C-restricted and well-studied HLA-B-restricted CMV epitopes. From public TCR beta signatures came an indication of both CMV infection and matching HLA type.

One entry per CDR3 protein, called by TCRdb with MiXCR from the reads. The data contain around 100,000 distinct CDR3 sequences, roughly 39% of them singletons. The sequence derives from a human donor in good health (CMV status not recorded). Some clones in this sample may be carry-over from other donors' samples. The sequenced sample was CD8+ T cells from cultured PBMCs, obtained from culture after CMV antigen stimulation.

CDR3 bases: TGTGCCAGCAGTTCACAGGCCGGGACACTGGAAGCCTATGGCTACACCTTC. Amino acid sequence: CASSSQAGTLEAYGYTF. This chain joins TRBV12-3 or TRBV12-4 and TRBJ1-2; a weak D match, TRBD1 (6 bases). The CDR3 contains 17 residues. Trimming stripped 4 bases from V and 4 bases from J, with 22 bases between.